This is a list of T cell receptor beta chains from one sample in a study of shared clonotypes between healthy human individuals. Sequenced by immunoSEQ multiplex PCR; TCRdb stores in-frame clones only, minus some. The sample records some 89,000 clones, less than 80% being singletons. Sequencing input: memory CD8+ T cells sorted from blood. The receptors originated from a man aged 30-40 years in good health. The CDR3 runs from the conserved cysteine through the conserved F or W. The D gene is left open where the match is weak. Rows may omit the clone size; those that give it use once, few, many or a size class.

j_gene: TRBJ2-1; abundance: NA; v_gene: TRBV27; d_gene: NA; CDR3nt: NA; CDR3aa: CASSSSGRSYNEQFF
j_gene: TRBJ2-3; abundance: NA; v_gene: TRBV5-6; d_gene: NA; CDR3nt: TGTGCCAGCAGCTTACCAGACGACTCAGATACGCAGTATTTT; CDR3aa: CASSLPDDSDTQYF
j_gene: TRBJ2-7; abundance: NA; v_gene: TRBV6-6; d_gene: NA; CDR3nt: TGTGCCACCTCAGGTTTAACCTACGAGCAGTACTTC; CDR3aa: CATSGLTYEQYF
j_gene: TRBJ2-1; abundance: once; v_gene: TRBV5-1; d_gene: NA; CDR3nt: TGCGCCAGCAGCTTGTACTACCTACTACAGAACAATGAGCAGTTCTTC; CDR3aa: CASSLYYLLQNNEQFF
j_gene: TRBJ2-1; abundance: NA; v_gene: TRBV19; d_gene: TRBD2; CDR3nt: TGTGCCAGTAGTCTCCCAGCGGGACTCCACTACAATGAGCAGTTCTTC; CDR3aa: CASSLPAGLHYNEQFF
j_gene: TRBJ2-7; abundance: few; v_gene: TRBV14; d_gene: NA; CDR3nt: TGTGCCAGCAGCCAAGTGTTTGACAACCCCGAGCAGTACTTC; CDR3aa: CASSQVFDNPEQYF
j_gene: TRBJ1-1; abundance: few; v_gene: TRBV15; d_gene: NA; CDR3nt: TGTGCCACCAGCAGAGATAGACATGGGGGCACTGAAGCTTTCTTT; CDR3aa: CATSRDRHGGTEAFF
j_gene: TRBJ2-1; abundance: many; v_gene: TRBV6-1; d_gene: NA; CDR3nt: TGTGCCAGCAGGGGGGCGGGTCCCGTGGATGAGCAGTTCTTC; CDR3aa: CASRGAGPVDEQFF
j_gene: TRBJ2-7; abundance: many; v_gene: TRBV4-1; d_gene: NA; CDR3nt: TGCGCCAGCAGCGCACCGTCTGACTACGAGCAGTACTTC; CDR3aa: CASSAPSDYEQYF
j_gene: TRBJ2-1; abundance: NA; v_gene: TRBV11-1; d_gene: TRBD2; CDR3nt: TGTGCCAGCAGCCTACGGGCTCTAGCGGGAGGCTCCTACAATGAGCAGTTCTTC; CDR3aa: CASSLRALAGGSYNEQFF
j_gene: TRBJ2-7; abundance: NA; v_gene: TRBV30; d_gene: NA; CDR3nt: TGTGCCTGGAGTGTATCGAGGCACGAGCAGTACTTC; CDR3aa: CAWSVSRHEQYF
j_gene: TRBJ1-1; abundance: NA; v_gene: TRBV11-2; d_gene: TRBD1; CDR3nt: TGTGCCAGCAGCTTAGAGGGACAGGAAAATGAAGCTTTCTTT; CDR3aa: CASSLEGQENEAFF
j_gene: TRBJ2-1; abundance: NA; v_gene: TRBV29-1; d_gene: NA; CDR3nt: TGCAGCGTTGCAAATCATGGATCGCCTGACAATGAGCAGTTCTTC; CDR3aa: CSVANHGSPDNEQFF
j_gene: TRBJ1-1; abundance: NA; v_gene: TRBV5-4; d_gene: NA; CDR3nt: TGTGCCAGCAGCTTCGGTAGGGACACTGAAGCTTTCTTT; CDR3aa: CASSFGRDTEAFF
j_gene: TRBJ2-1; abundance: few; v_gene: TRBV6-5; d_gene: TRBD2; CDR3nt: TGTGCCAGCAGTCCGACTAGCGGGACAGGCAATGAGCAGTTCTTC; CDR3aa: CASSPTSGTGNEQFF
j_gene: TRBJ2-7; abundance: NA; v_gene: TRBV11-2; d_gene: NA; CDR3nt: TGTGCCAGCAGCTTACTGGGATCCTACGAGCAGTACTTC; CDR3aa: CASSLLGSYEQYF
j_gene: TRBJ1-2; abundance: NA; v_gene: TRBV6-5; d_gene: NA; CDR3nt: TGTGCCAGCAGTCAGGGAGTTGCGGTCGGCTACACCTTC; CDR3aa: CASSQGVAVGYTF
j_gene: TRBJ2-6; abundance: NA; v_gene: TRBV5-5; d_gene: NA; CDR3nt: TGTGCCAGCAGCTTGCTATCTGGGGCCAACGTCCTGACTTTC; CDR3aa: CASSLLSGANVLTF
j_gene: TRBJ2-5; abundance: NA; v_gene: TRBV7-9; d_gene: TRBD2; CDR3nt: TGTGCCAGCAGCTCCCCGGAGGGACTAGCGGGAGAGACCCAGTACTTC; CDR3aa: CASSSPEGLAGETQYF
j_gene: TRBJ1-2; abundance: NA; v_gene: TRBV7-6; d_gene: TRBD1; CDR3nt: TGTGCCAGCAGCCAGACAGGGGACTATGGCTACACCTTC; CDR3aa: CASSQTGDYGYTF
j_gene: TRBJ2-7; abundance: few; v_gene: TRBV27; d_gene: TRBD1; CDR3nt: TGTGCCAGCACCCTTCGACAGGGGGCGCTTGGAGAGCAGTACTTC; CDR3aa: CASTLRQGALGEQYF
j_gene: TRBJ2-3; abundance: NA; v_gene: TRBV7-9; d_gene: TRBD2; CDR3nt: TGTGCCAGACAAACCCTGGATCCTGGACTAGCGGGGGACACAGATACGCAGTATTTT; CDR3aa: CARQTLDPGLAGDTDTQYF
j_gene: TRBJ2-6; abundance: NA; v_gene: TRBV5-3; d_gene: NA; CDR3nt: TGTGCCAGAGCAGGAGGTGAACAAAGTCGGGCCAACGTCCTGACTTTC; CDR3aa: CARAGGEQSRANVLTF
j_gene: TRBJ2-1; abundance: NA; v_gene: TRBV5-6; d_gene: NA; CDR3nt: TGTGCCAGCAGCCTGGGACCGGGAACCTACAATGAGCAGTTCTTC; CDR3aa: CASSLGPGTYNEQFF
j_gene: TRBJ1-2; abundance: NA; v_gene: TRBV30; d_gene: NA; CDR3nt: TGTGCCTGGAGTAGCTCCAACTATGGCTACACCTTC; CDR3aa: CAWSSSNYGYTF
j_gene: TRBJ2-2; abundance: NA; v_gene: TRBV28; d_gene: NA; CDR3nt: TGTGCCAGCAGCTCCGTCTGGGGAGACTCCACCGGGGAGCTGTTTTTT; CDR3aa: CASSSVWGDSTGELFF
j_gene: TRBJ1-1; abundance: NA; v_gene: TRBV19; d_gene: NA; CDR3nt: TGTGCCAGTAGTATGGCAACTGGGGCTGAAGCTTTCTTT; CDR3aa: CASSMATGAEAFF
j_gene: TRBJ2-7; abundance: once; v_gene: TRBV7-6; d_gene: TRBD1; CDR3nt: TGTGCCAGCAGCCTCCGCCCCCCGGACAGGGGCGGATCCTACGAGCAGTACTTC; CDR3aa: CASSLRPPDRGGSYEQYF